These T cell receptor beta chains were read from a single sample in a study of technical replicates of blood from four donors. The assay was immunoSEQ multiplex PCR, and TCRdb's table has in-frame clones only and misses some. The sample records about 67,000 clones, roughly 98% being singletons. What was sequenced was T cells isolated from PBMCs. All receptors come from a human donor in good health. The CDR3 runs from the conserved cysteine through the conserved F or W. A D gene is named only where the DNA matches it firmly. Expanded clones get a size class; other rows say once, few or many, or leave the size out.

V: TRBV4-1
J: TRBJ2-7
size: .
D: TRBD2
CDR3: CASSPNLSAGGYEQYF
DNA: TGCGCCAGCAGCCCCAATTTATCAGCGGGGGGCTACGAGCAGTACTTC

V: TRBV6-5
J: TRBJ1-2
size: .
D: TRBD1
CDR3: CASSPGTGTGYTF
DNA: TGTGCCAGCAGTCCCGGGACAGGGACTGGCTACACCTTC

V: TRBV9
J: TRBJ1-1
size: .
D: TRBD1
CDR3: CASSVKVRTGAPSTEAFF
DNA: TGTGCCAGCAGCGTGAAAGTAAGGACAGGGGCCCCTAGCACTGAAGCTTTCTTT

V: TRBV5-1
J: TRBJ2-3
size: once
D: .
CDR3: CASSPYRVGSTDTQYF
DNA: TGCGCCAGCAGCCCATACAGGGTCGGCAGCACAGATACGCAGTATTTT

V: TRBV18
J: TRBJ1-2
size: .
D: TRBD1
CDR3: CASSTTGDSDGYTF
DNA: TGTGCCAGCTCAACCACCGGGGACAGCGACGGCTACACCTTC

V: TRBV2
J: TRBJ1-5
size: .
D: .
CDR3: CASGVANQPQHF
DNA: TGTGCCAGCGGTGTGGCCAATCAGCCCCAGCATTTT

V: TRBV6-6
J: TRBJ2-7
size: .
D: TRBD1
CDR3: CASGENRGFGHEQYF
DNA: TGTGCCAGCGGGGAAAACAGGGGGTTCGGCCACGAGCAGTACTTC

V: TRBV5-1
J: TRBJ1-1
size: .
D: .
CDR3: CASSLSGKTEAFF
DNA: TGCGCCAGCAGCCTCTCAGGGAAAACTGAAGCTTTCTTT

V: TRBV9
J: TRBJ2-1
size: few
D: .
CDR3: CASSVGRGLSYNEQFF
DNA: TGTGCCAGCAGCGTAGGGAGGGGCCTCTCCTACAATGAGCAGTTCTTC

V: TRBV25-1
J: TRBJ2-1
size: .
D: .
CDR3: CASSLPGEQFF
DNA: TGTGCCAGCAGTTTACCCGGTGAGCAGTTCTTC

V: TRBV28
J: TRBJ1-2
size: .
D: TRBD1
CDR3: CASSAGQENYYGYTF
DNA: TGTGCCAGCAGTGCAGGACAGGAGAACTACTATGGCTACACCTTC

V: TRBV29-1
J: TRBJ2-5
size: .
D: TRBD2
CDR3: CSVEDPSSSGGGETQYF
DNA: TGCAGCGTTGAAGATCCTTCCAGCTCGGGGGGAGGAGAGACCCAGTACTTC

V: TRBV5-6
J: TRBJ2-5
size: .
D: TRBD2
CDR3: CASSLAGGQETQYF
DNA: TGTGCCAGCAGCTTGGCGGGGGGGCAAGAGACCCAGTACTTC

V: TRBV28
J: TRBJ2-7
size: .
D: TRBD1
CDR3: CASSQGQKTYEQYF
DNA: TGTGCCAGCAGTCAGGGACAGAAGACTTACGAGCAGTACTTC

V: TRBV27
J: TRBJ1-1
size: .
D: TRBD1
CDR3: CASSTDRGRTEAFF
DNA: TGTGCCAGCAGTACCGACAGGGGGCGGACTGAAGCTTTCTTT

V: TRBV28
J: TRBJ2-7
size: .
D: .
CDR3: CASSLGSGLPIEQYF
DNA: TGTGCCAGCAGTTTGGGGTCGGGACTCCCAATCGAGCAGTACTTC

V: TRBV4-1
J: TRBJ2-7
size: .
D: TRBD2
CDR3: CASRVFGGASYEQYF
DNA: TGCGCCAGCAGAGTGTTCGGGGGGGCCTCCTACGAGCAGTACTTC

V: TRBV11-2
J: TRBJ2-1
size: .
D: TRBD1
CDR3: CASSYQDRLNEQFF
DNA: TGTGCCAGCAGCTACCAGGACAGGTTAAATGAGCAGTTCTTC

V: TRBV2
J: TRBJ2-7
size: .
D: .
CDR3: CASGRVLTYEQYF
DNA: TGTGCCAGCGGGCGAGTCTTAACCTACGAGCAGTACTTC

V: TRBV2
J: TRBJ1-3
size: .
D: TRBD1
CDR3: CAVTGTASSRNTIYF
DNA: TGTGCCGTCACCGGGACAGCTAGCTCTCGAAACACCATATATTTT

V: TRBV9
J: TRBJ1-5
size: .
D: .
CDR3: CASSVGPGISNQPQHF
DNA: TGTGCCAGCAGCGTAGGCCCAGGGATTAGCAATCAGCCCCAGCATTTT

V: TRBV7-9
J: TRBJ1-5
size: .
D: .
CDR3: CASSQEEGQPQHF
DNA: TGTGCCAGCAGCCAGGAGGAGGGCCAGCCCCAGCATTTT